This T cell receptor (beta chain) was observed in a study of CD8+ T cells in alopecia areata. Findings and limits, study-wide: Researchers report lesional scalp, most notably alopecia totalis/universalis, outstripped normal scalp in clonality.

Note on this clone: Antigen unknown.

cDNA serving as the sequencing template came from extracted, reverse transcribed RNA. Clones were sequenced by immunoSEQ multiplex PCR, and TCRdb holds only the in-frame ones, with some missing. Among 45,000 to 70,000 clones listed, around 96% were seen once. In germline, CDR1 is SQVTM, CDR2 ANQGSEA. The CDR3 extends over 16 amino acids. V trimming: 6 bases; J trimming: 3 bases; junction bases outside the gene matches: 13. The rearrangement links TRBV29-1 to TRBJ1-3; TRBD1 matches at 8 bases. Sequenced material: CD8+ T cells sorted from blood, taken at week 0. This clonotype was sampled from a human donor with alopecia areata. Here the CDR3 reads CSVRGPGQESGNTIYF. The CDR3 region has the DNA TGCAGCGTCAGGGGCCCGGGACAGGAGAGTGGAAACACCATATATTTT.